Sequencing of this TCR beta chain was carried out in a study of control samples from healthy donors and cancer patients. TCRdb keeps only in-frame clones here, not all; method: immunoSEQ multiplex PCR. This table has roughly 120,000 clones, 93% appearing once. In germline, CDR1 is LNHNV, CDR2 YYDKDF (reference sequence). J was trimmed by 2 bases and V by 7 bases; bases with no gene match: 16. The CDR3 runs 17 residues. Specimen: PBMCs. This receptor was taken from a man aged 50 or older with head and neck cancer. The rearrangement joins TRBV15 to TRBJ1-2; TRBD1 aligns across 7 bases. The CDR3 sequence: CATMGIGQAERNYGYTF. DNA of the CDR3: TGTGCCACCATGGGGATAGGACAGGCGGAGCGGAACTATGGCTACACCTTC.